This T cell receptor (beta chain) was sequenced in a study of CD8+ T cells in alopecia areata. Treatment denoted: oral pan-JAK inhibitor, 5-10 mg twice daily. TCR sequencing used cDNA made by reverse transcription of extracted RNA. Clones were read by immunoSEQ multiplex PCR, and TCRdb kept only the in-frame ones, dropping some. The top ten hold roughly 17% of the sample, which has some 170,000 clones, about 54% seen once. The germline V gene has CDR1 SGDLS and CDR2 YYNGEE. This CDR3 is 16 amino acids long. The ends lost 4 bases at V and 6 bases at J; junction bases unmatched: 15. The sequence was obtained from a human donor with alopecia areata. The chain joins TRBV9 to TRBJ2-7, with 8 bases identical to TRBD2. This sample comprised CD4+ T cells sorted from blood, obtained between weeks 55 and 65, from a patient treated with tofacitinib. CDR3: CASSTSPSPREGEQYF. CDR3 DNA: TGTGCCAGCAGCACGAGTCCTAGCCCCCGGGAGGGCGAGCAGTACTTC. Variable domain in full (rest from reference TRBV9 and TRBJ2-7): DSGVTQTPKHLITATGQRVTLRCSPRSGDLSVYWYQQSLDQGLQFLIQYYNGEERAKGNILERFSAQQFPDLHSELNLSSLELGDSALYFCASSTSPSPREGEQYFGPGTRLTVT.